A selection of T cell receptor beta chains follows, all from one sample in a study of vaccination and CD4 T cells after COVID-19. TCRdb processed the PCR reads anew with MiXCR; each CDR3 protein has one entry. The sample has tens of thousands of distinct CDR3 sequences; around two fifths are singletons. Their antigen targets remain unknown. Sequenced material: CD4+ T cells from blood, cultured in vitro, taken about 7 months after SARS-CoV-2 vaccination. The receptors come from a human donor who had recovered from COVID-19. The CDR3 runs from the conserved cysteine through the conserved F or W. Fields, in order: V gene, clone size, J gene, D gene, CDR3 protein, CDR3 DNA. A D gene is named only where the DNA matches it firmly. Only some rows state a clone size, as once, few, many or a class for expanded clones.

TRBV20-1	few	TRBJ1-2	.	CSAGLGFYGYTF	TGCAGTGCTGGTCTGGGGTTCTATGGCTACACCTTC
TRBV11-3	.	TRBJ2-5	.	CASSYQWGPEQETQYF	TGTGCCAGCAGCTACCAATGGGGGCCCGAACAAGAGACCCAGTACTTC
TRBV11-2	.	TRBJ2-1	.	CASSVGTLWRNEQFF	TGTGCCAGCAGCGTCGGGACCCTGTGGCGGAATGAGCAGTTCTTC
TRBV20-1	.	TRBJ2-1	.	CSARRGLRNEQFF	TGCAGTGCTAGACGGGGACTTCGCAATGAGCAGTTCTTC
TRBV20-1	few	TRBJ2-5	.	CSASWSRSAETQYF	TGCAGTGCTAGCTGGTCTAGGTCGGCAGAGACCCAGTACTTC
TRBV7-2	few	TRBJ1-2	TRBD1	CASSLLGQGGIYTF	TGTGCCAGCAGCTTATTGGGACAGGGAGGAATCTACACCTTC
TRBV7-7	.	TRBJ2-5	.	CASSSGARETQYF	TGTGCTAGCAGCTCGGGAGCTCGGGAGACCCAGTACTTC
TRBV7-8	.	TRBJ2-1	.	CASSPDRDKPYNEQFF	TGTGCCAGCAGTCCCGACCGGGACAAACCCTACAATGAGCAGTTCTTC
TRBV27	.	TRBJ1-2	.	CASSLSFGVVSYGYTF	TGTGCCAGCAGTTTATCGTTCGGGGTTGTTAGCTATGGCTACACCTTC
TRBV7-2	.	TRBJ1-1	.	CASSLYGNTEAFF	TGTGCCAGCAGCTTATACGGGAACACTGAAGCTTTCTTT
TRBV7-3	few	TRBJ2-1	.	CASSLVFGTYNEQFF	TGTGCCAGCAGCTTAGTATTCGGGACTTACAATGAGCAGTTCTTC
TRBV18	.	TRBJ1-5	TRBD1	CASSPRQGDQPQHF	TGTGCCAGCTCACCCCGACAGGGGGATCAGCCCCAGCATTTT
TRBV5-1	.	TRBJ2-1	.	CASSLDGDEQFF	TGCGCCAGCAGCTTGGATGGAGACGAGCAGTTCTTC
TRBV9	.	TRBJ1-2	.	CASSANRWGLVYGYTF	TGTGCCAGCAGCGCCAACCGGTGGGGATTGGTCTATGGCTACACCTTC
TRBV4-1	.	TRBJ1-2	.	CASSQVVGGRGYTF	TGCGCCAGCAGCCAAGTCGTTGGGGGCCGAGGCTACACCTTC
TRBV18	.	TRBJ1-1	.	CASSPGGSNTEAFF	TGTGCCAGCTCACCGGGCGGGTCCAACACTGAAGCTTTCTTT
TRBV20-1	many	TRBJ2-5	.	CSATPRGMGETQYF	TGCAGTGCCACCCCCCGGGGAATGGGAGAGACCCAGTACTTC
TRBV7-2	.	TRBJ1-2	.	CASSLVPIYYGYTF	TGTGCCAGCAGCTTAGTCCCCATCTACTATGGCTACACCTTC
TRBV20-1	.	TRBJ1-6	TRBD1	CSARDLLGQENSPLHF	TGCAGTGCTAGGGATCTCCTCGGACAGGAAAATTCACCCCTCCACTTT
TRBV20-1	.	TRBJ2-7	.	CSADAGRGNYEQYF	TGCAGTGCTGACGCGGGGAGAGGGAACTACGAGCAGTACTTC
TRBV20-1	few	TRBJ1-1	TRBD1	CSARIRQGAFVTEAFF	TGCAGTGCTAGAATCAGACAGGGGGCCTTCGTCACTGAAGCTTTCTTT
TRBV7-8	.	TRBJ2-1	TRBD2	CASSLFSAGAYNEQFF	TGTGCCAGCAGCCTCTTCTCAGCGGGGGCGTACAATGAGCAGTTCTTC
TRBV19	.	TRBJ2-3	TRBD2	CASSIGGGSTDTQYF	TGTGCCAGTAGTATAGGGGGGGGAAGCACAGATACGCAGTATTTT
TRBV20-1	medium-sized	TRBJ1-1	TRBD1	CSAVRQGADTEAFF	TGCAGTGCTGTCCGACAGGGGGCCGACACTGAAGCTTTCTTT
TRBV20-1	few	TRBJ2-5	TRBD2	CSASVAGYQETQYF	TGCAGTGCTAGTGTAGCGGGGTACCAAGAGACCCAGTACTTC
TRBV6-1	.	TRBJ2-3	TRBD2	CASSEAGSGGARDTQYF	TGTGCCAGCAGTGAAGCGGGAAGCGGGGGGGCTCGGGATACGCAGTATTTT
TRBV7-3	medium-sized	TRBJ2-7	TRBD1	CASSLGTGSSYEQYF	TGTGCCAGCAGCTTAGGGACAGGGAGCTCCTACGAGCAGTACTTC
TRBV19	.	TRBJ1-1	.	CASMEGGDSNTEAFF	TGTGCCAGTATGGAGGGGGGGGATTCGAACACTGAAGCTTTCTTT
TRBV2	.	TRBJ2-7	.	CASSAGNSYEQYF	TGTGCCAGCAGTGCAGGGAATTCCTACGAGCAGTACTTC
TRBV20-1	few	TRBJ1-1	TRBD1	CSARDNRGITEAIF	TGCAGTGCTAGAGATAACAGGGGTATCACTGAAGCTATCTTT
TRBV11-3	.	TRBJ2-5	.	CASSLSGSGETQYF	TGTGCCAGCAGCTTATCTGGTTCTGGCGAGACCCAGTACTTC
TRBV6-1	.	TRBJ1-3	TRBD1	CASTDDREGNTIYF	TGTGCCAGCACCGACGACAGGGAAGGAAACACCATATATTTT
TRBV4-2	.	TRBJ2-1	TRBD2	CASSQTGGTYNEQFF	TGTGCCAGCAGCCAAACGGGGGGGACTTACAATGAGCAGTTCTTC
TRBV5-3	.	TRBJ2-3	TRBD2	CARRQSRLAEFTDTQYF	TGTGCCAGAAGACAATCCCGACTAGCGGAGTTCACAGATACGCAGTATTTT
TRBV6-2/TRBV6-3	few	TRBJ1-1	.	CASSQGAEAFF	TGTGCCAGCAGCCAGGGCGCTGAAGCTTTCTTT
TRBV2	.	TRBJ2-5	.	CASTITVETQYF	TGTGCCAGCACCATTACGGTAGAGACCCAGTACTTC
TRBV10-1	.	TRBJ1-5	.	CASSIASNQPQHF	TGCGCCAGCAGCATTGCTTCCAATCAGCCCCAGCATTTT
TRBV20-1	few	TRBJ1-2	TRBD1	CSAAGGADYGYTF	TGCAGTGCCGCAGGGGGGGCGGACTATGGCTACACCTTC
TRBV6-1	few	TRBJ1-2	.	CASSRPSVGGYTF	TGTGCCAGCAGCCGCCCGTCGGTTGGGGGCTACACCTTC
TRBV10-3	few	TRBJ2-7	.	CAISDYSRIGEQYF	TGTGCCATCAGTGATTATAGTCGGATAGGCGAGCAGTACTTC
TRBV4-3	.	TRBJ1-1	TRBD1	CASSSPDRSTEAFF	TGCGCCAGCAGCTCACCGGACAGGAGCACTGAAGCTTTCTTT